The 16 T cell receptor beta chains below all came from one sample that was sequenced in a study of regulatory T cells in long-lasting Graves disease. Time point defined: newly diagnosed GD, antithyroid drugs for less than 3 months. Scientists built the TCR library using RNA that was extracted from PBMCs. iRepertoire HTBI primers and Arm-PCR of CDR3 regions built TCR beta libraries. TCRdb ran MiXCR on the multiplex PCR reads and lists one entry per CDR3 protein. Here the sample spans roughly 410,000 distinct CDR3 sequences, about 15% being singletons. The same sample was also used in a study of T cells in Graves' hyperthyroidism and ophthalmopathy.

The source was peripheral blood mononuclear cells (PBMCs), collected at new diagnosis, from a patient treated with antithyroid drugs. These receptors were obtained from a woman aged 40 to 50 with Graves disease.

As to this clonotype: A much larger clone sits a single nucleotide away, making a read error possible. The chain combines TRBV19 with TRBJ1-5, with D maybe TRBD1 (5 bases). The CDR3 covers 15 residues. Germline V gene lookup returns CDR1 LNHDA and CDR2 SQIVND (reference sequence). CDR3 bases: TGTACCAGTAGTATCGGGGGAGACAGCAATCAGCCCCAGCATTTT. Translating gives CTSSIGGDSNQPQHF.

The table lists this clonotype with many counts. The rearrangement uses TRBV11-2 and TRBJ2-7, with D perhaps TRBD1 or TRBD2 (5 bases each). The CDR3 runs 14 residues. The germline V gene encodes CDR1 SGHAT and CDR2 FQNNGV. Trimming shortened V by 5 bases and J by 2 bases, and 13 bases separated the two germline ends. CDR3 region: CASSPEGTPYEQYF. The CDR3 DNA follows: TGTGCCAGCAGCCCTGAGGGGACCCCCTACGAGCAGTACTTC.

In its sample, this clonotype was seen many times. The rearrangement joins TRBV11-2 to TRBJ1-1, with 7 bases identical to TRBD1. The CDR3 runs 15 residues. V gave up 0 bases and J gave up 2 bases; unmatched junction bases: 3. Germline V lookup: CDR1 SGHAT, CDR2 FQNNGV. CDR3 sequence: CASSLEGDRNTEAFF. CDR3 nucleotide sequence: TGTGCCAGCAGCTTAGAGGGGGACAGAAACACTGAAGCTTTCTTT. The whole variable domain, filled in from reference TRBV11-2 and TRBJ1-1, reads EAGVAQSPRYKIIEKRQSVAFWCNPISGHATLYWYQQILGQGPKLLIQFQNNGVVDDSQLPKDRFSAERLKGVDSTLKIQPAKLEDSAVYLCASSLEGDRNTEAFFGQGTRLTVV.

This chain links TRBV7-8 with TRBJ2-3; the match to TRBD2 covers 13 bases. Germline V gene lookup returns CDR1 SGHVS and CDR2 FQNEAQ. The CDR3 is 21 amino acids. The V gene end was trimmed by 5 bases and the J gene end by 2 bases; junction bases not matched to a gene: 19. CDR3 bases: TGTGCCAGCAGCCGCGCTACCAGACTAGCGGGAGGTTCGAGAAACACAGATACGCAGTATTTT. It codes for CASSRATRLAGGSRNTDTQYF. The whole variable domain, remainder taken from reference TRBV7-8 and TRBJ2-3, is GAGVSQSPRYKVAKRGQDVALRCDPISGHVSLFWYQQALGQGPEFLTYFQNEAQLDKSGLPSDRFFAERPEGSVSTLKIQRTQQEDSAVYLCASSRATRLAGGSRNTDTQYFGPGTRLTVL.

This clonotype was counted at least ten times. This chain uses TRBV6-1 with TRBJ2-5; D is ambiguous. The CDR3 totals 12 residues. Germline values: CDR1 MNHNS, CDR2 SASEGT. Trimming took off 6 bases at V and 3 bases at J, with 8 bases between the two ends. Here the CDR3 DNA reads TGTGCCAGCAGCACCGAGGAAGAGACCCAGTACTTC. It yields the protein CASSTEEETQYF.

In its sample, this clonotype was seen a few times. The chain uses TRBV28 and TRBJ2-7; 8 bases agree with TRBD1. The trim removed 6 bases at V and 3 bases at J, leaving 7 bases unmatched. Germline CDR1 is MDHEN and CDR2 is SYDVKM. CDR3 length: 14 amino acids. The CDR3 DNA reads TGTGCCAGCAGCCGGGGACAGGACCACTACGAGCAGTACTTC. Translated: CASSRGQDHYEQYF.

About this clonotype itself: Given a much more abundant clone one base away, this may be a read error. This likely comes from a read error, as the CDR3 has no conserved phenylalanine or tryptophan at its end. The CDR3 spells CASSRGGRSYEQYL. Written as DNA, the CDR3 is TGTGCCAGCAGCAGGGGAGGGAGGTCCTACGAGCAGTACCTC. The rearrangement uses TRBV28 and TRBJ2-7, with a tentative D call TRBD2 (7 bases). Trimming shortened V by 6 bases and J by 1 base, and 13 bases separated the two germline ends. The CDR3 has 14 residues. CDR1 MDHEN and CDR2 SYDVKM come from the germline V gene.

This clonotype was detected only a few times. The chain links TRBV19 to TRBJ1-2, with 8 bases matching TRBD1. J gave up 1 base and V 5 bases, and 9 bases lay outside the gene matches. The CDR3 is 16 amino acids. Germline CDR1 is LNHDA and CDR2 is SQIVND (reference sequence). This CDR3 is CASSQQGGGVNYGYTF. Written as DNA, the CDR3 is TGTGCCAGTAGTCAACAGGGGGGGGGGGTTAACTATGGCTACACCTTC. Full variable domain (missing parts from reference TRBV19 and TRBJ1-2): DGGITQSPKYLFRKEGQNVTLSCEQNLNHDAMYWYRQDPGQGLRLIYYSQIVNDFQKGDIAEGYSVSREKKESFPLTVTSAQKNPTAFYLCASSQQGGGVNYGYTFGSGTRLTVV.

This clonotype was observed at least ten times. The V and J genes are TRBV3-1 and TRBJ2-7, with no clear D. This CDR3 spans 14 amino acids. The V gene lost 3 bases and the J gene lost 2 bases, with 11 bases spanning the gap. Germline CDR1 reads LGHDT; CDR2 reads YNNKEL (reference sequence). The CDR3 coding sequence is TGTGCCAGCAGCCAGGGTCACGGAACCTACGAGCAGTACTTC. Its translation is CASSQGHGTYEQYF.

The V and J genes are TRBV25-1 and TRBJ2-3, with D perhaps matching TRBD1 (6 bases). The germline gives CDR1 MGHDK, CDR2 SYGVNS. CDR3 length: 15 amino acids. V was cut by 1 base and J by 5 bases, with 13 bases left in between. The CDR3 protein is CASSEFGQGLDTQYF. CDR3 DNA: TGTGCCAGCAGTGAATTCGGTCAGGGGTTAGATACGCAGTATTTT.

This clonotype was counted ten times or more. The chain has TRBV27 and TRBJ1-1, with D perhaps TRBD1 (6 bases). Germline CDR1 MNHEY, CDR2 SMNVEV (reference sequence). The CDR3 covers 13 residues. Trimming removed 0 bases from V and 7 bases from J, with 9 bases in between. CDR3 amino acids: CASSLSGGGEAFF. The CDR3 bases are TGTGCCAGCAGTTTATCCGGGGGCGGTGAAGCTTTCTTT.

There are many counts of this clonotype. The CDR3 bases are TGTGCCAGCAGTTTACAGGAGAACACTGAAGCTTTCTTT. This translates into CASSLQENTEAFF. V is TRBV11-3 and J is TRBJ1-1, with TRBD1 as a possible D gene (5 bases). Trimming took off 6 bases at V and 1 base at J, with 9 bases between the two ends. The CDR3 is 13 residues long. Germline V gene sequence: CDR1 SGHNT, CDR2 YENEEA.

The genes are TRBV6-1 and TRBJ1-2; D is unresolved. Trimming removed 3 bases at V and 4 bases at J, with 12 bases between. Germline assignment: CDR1 MNHNS and CDR2 SASEGT. The CDR3 contains 14 residues. The CDR3 here is CASSESPRGYGYTF. The CDR3 DNA reads as TGTGCCAGCAGTGAGTCGCCACGGGGCTATGGCTACACCTTC.

This clonotype was recorded many times. This chain links TRBV30 with TRBJ2-7; D is uncertain. The CDR3 contains 12 residues. Germline V gene lookup returns CDR1 GTSNPN and CDR2 SVGIG (reference sequence). V lost 0 bases, J lost 5 bases, and 8 bases lay in between. The CDR3 reads CAWSVRTDEQYF. In DNA, the CDR3 is TGTGCCTGGAGTGTACGGACGGACGAGCAGTACTTC.

V is TRBV7-2 and J is TRBJ2-7; TRBD2 is a possible D gene (6 bases). This CDR3 spans 15 amino acids. From germline, CDR1 is SGHTA and CDR2 FQGNSA. Trimming cost V 3 bases and J 4 bases, with 16 bases left between them. The DNA for the CDR3 is TGTGCCAGCAGCTTCTTATCCCTAGCGAGGTACGAGCAGTACTTC. It translates to CASSFLSLARYEQYF.

This rearrangement joins TRBV5-4 to TRBJ2-4, with 8 positions matching TRBD1. This CDR3 comprises 18 residues. CDR1 and CDR2 (germline): SGHNT, YYREEE (reference sequence). Trimming removed 4 bases from V and 9 bases from J; junction bases left unmatched: 21. The CDR3 is CASSSGQGGWGVSSIQYF. The CDR3 DNA reads as TGTGCCAGCAGCAGTGGACAGGGAGGATGGGGAGTATCGAGCATTCAGTACTTC.